One sample yielded the 14 T cell receptor beta chains listed below, sequenced in a study of radiotherapy plus CTLA-4 blockade in lung cancer. Profiling relied on immunoSEQ multiplex PCR, and the TCRdb table lists in-frame clones only, not all of them. This sample has under 90,000 clones, with about three quarters found just once. Here the sequenced sample was peripheral blood, taken from a patient treated with radiotherapy plus ipilimumab. These receptors were obtained from a human donor with non-small cell lung cancer that progressed on radiotherapy plus ipilimumab.

This chain joins TRBV7-3 and TRBJ1-6, with 7 bases identical to TRBD1. There are 16 residues in the CDR3. V was clipped by 5 bases and J by 0 bases; unmatched bases: 4. Germline V gene sequence: CDR1 SGHTA, CDR2 FQGTGA. The CDR3 coding sequence is TGTGCCAGCAGCGAACAGGGGAGCTCCTATAATTCACCCCTCCACTTT. Amino acids: CASSEQGSSYNSPLHF.

The chain combines TRBV6-5 with TRBJ2-7; D ambiguous. The germline V gene has CDR1 MNHEY and CDR2 SVGAGI. CDR3 length: 14 residues. V shed 8 bases and J shed 1 base, with 15 bases lying between them. The CDR3 loop is CASHHQAGSYEQYF. Here the CDR3 DNA reads TGTGCCAGCCATCATCAGGCAGGATCCTACGAGCAGTACTTC.

The rearrangement joins TRBV5-1 to TRBJ2-7, with 7 bases aligning to TRBD1. This CDR3 has 17 residues. J was trimmed by 7 bases and V by 4 bases; bases with no gene match: 20. CDR1 and CDR2 from the germline V gene are SGHRS and YFSETQ. CDR3 residues: CASSPLRSGDSRREQYF. The CDR3 DNA sequence: TGCGCCAGCAGCCCCCTTCGGTCCGGGGACAGTCGGCGGGAGCAGTACTTC. The full variable domain, rest sourced from reference TRBV5-1 and TRBJ2-7, is KAGVTQTPRYLIKTRGQQVTLSCSPISGHRSVSWYQQTPGQGLQFLFEYFSETQRNKGNFPGRFSGRQFSNSRSEMNVSTLELGDSALYLCASSPLRSGDSRREQYFGPGTRLTVT.

This sequence joins TRBV5-5 and TRBJ1-1, with TRBD1 matching 11 bases. Trimming removed 2 bases from V and 0 bases from J; junction bases left unmatched: 6. This CDR3 region has 17 residues. Per the germline V gene, CDR1 is SGHKS and CDR2 is YYEKEE (reference sequence). Written as DNA, the CDR3 is TGTGCCAGCAGCTTCAGGACAGGGGGCCACATGAACACTGAAGCTTTCTTT. Protein sequence: CASSFRTGGHMNTEAFF.

This clone came up a few times. This CDR3 reads CASRLGGPDTGELFF. CDR3 DNA: TGTGCCAGCAGATTGGGGGGGCCCGACACCGGGGAGCTGTTTTTT. V usage is TRBV9 and J usage is TRBJ2-2; D is perhaps TRBD2 (7 bases). Per germline, CDR1 SGDLS and CDR2 YYNGEE. The V gene lost 5 bases and the J gene lost 3 bases, with 14 bases spanning the gap. The CDR3 consists of 15 residues.

The chain combines TRBV5-4 with TRBJ1-2, with 7 bases lining up with TRBD1. Germline loops: CDR1 SGHNT, CDR2 YYREEE (reference sequence). This CDR3 contains 14 residues. Trimming took 3 bases from V and 3 from J; bases not matched to a gene: 5. CDR3 sequence reads: CASSSSGTDYGYTF. The CDR3 DNA reads TGTGCCAGCAGCTCTTCCGGGACAGACTATGGCTACACCTTC.

This chain connects TRBV4-3 to TRBJ2-7; the D gene is possibly TRBD1 (8 bases). Germline CDR1 LGHNA, CDR2 YSLEER. The V gene lost 4 bases and the J gene lost 7 bases, with 20 bases spanning the gap. The CDR3 runs 15 residues. The CDR3 reads CASSLSQGAGAEQYF. The CDR3, as DNA: TGCGCCAGCAGCCTCTCCCAGGGGGCGGGAGCTGAGCAGTACTTC.

This sequence joins TRBV29-1 and TRBJ2-7; TRBD2 is a possible D gene (7 bases). CDR3 size: 14 residues. Trimming pared 3 bases from V and 5 bases from J, leaving 17 bases between. Germline assignment: CDR1 SQVTM and CDR2 ANQGSEA. CDR3 amino acids: CSVEIGRGAHEQYF. Written as DNA, the CDR3 is TGCAGCGTTGAGATCGGACGGGGGGCCCACGAGCAGTACTTC.

The chain employs TRBV28 and TRBJ1-2; D is perhaps TRBD1 (5 bases). The V end was cut by 10 bases, the J end by 2 bases, with 17 bases between. The CDR3 length is 14 residues. CDR1 is MDHEN and CDR2 is SYDVKM in the germline V gene. CDR3 sequence reads: CATNELGVNYGYTF. The CDR3 nucleotides read TGTGCCACGAACGAACTAGGGGTAAACTATGGCTACACCTTC.

The chain links TRBV5-5 to TRBJ2-4; no clear D. The CDR3 runs 14 residues. The germline CDR1 and CDR2 sequences are SGHKS and YYEKEE (reference sequence). V dropped 0 bases and J dropped 1 base, with 5 bases sitting between them. CDR3 region: CASSLASAKNIQYF. CDR3 sequence (DNA): TGTGCCAGCAGCTTGGCCAGCGCCAAAAACATTCAGTACTTC.

The CDR3 DNA is TGTGCCTGGAGTGAGGGACTAGCGGGGTCAGGGGTTGATACGCAGTATTTT. This codes for CAWSEGLAGSGVDTQYF. The chain carries TRBV30 and TRBJ2-3; 13 bases map to TRBD2. Germline CDR1 GTSNPN, CDR2 SVGIG (reference sequence). The CDR3 contains 17 residues. Losses at the gene ends were 1 base for V and 6 bases for J; bases not matched to a gene: 10.

In DNA form, the CDR3 reads TGTGCCAGCAGCTTGGCCCCGGGACTATTAGGGTATGAGCAGTTCTTC. Translated: CASSLAPGLLGYEQFF. This chain connects TRBV5-8 to TRBJ2-1; 7 bases fit TRBD2. V gave up 0 bases and J gave up 8 bases; unmatched junction bases: 11. From germline, CDR1 is SGHTS and CDR2 YDEGEE. The CDR3 spans 16 residues.

The J gene is TRBJ2-7, the V gene TRBV4-1; D uncertain. The V and J ends lost 0 bases and 2 bases respectively, with 14 bases between them. Germline CDR1 MGHRA, CDR2 YSYEKL. This CDR3 contains 16 residues. CDR3 sequence: CASSQEEHAVTYEQYF. CDR3 coding DNA: TGCGCCAGCAGCCAAGAAGAGCACGCAGTAACCTACGAGCAGTACTTC.

This chain connects TRBV6-5 to TRBJ2-1; D gene unclear. V was shortened by 8 bases and J by 9 bases, with 11 bases between the two germline ends. This CDR3 has 11 residues. The germline V gene encodes CDR1 MNHEY and CDR2 SVGAGI. CDR3: CASGIPAEQFF. The DNA of the CDR3 is TGTGCCAGCGGCATTCCAGCTGAGCAGTTCTTC.